The entry below gives a single T cell receptor (beta chain) sequence along with its context. This specimen comes from a study of blood T cell repertoires in COVID-19. Study at large: Specimens from acute and convalescent COVID-19 originated in the United States, Italy and Spain. Sources were T cells, B-cell-depleted T cells, or PBMCs; the material itself was cDNA or gDNA.

The CDR3 spans 11 residues. The V end was cut by 5 bases, the J end by 2 bases, with 4 bases between. Germline CDR1 and CDR2: SQVTM and ANQGSEA. The method was immunoSEQ multiplex PCR; TCRdb's version includes in-frame clones alone and lacks a portion of them. This repertoire shows under 85,000 clones, 70% to 90% found once; its top ten account for 12%. The gene calls are TRBV29-1 and TRBJ2-1, with D uncertain. Sequencing was done on a sample of peripheral blood. This receptor was identified in a human donor in a cohort sampled during active COVID-19. CDR3 residues: CSVSPYNEQFF. CDR3 coding DNA: TGCAGCGTTTCTCCCTACAATGAGCAGTTCTTC.